This TCR beta chain came from a study of T cells in Graves' hyperthyroidism and ophthalmopathy. Study at large: Peripheral blood was drawn at first diagnosis, prior to all treatment. General study results and limits: Most thyroid clonotypes expanded above 0.001 appeared in blood too.

This clonotype was seen a handful of times. As yet, its antigen is unknown. Reasons for excluding patients were uncontrolled infection, other autoimmune disease, pregnancy or lactation. Diagnosing involved the use of clinical symptoms, serum thyroxine and TRAb, thyroid ultrasound and orbital computed tomography. This CDR3 comprises 17 residues. After removal of 4 bases from V and 1 base from J, the junction contained 12 bases not matched to a gene. Germline V gene data show CDR1 as SGHVS and CDR2 as FQNEAQ. Authors of the study amplified TCR beta CDR3 regions from RNA transcripts. The study used the HTBI primer set for a first-round RT-PCR of the TCR CDR3. TCRdb fed the multiplex PCR reads into MiXCR, producing one record per CDR3 protein. The profile shows 550,000 to 700,000 distinct CDR3 sequences, roughly 14% of them singletons.

This chain joins TRBV7-8 and TRBJ2-5; 7 nucleotides line up with TRBD2. The sequence was collected from a woman aged 40-49 years with Graves' ophthalmopathy. Sequences were obtained from blood. This chain's CDR3 is CASSYPWWEGFQETQYF. The CDR3 DNA reads TGTGCCAGCAGCTACCCCTGGTGGGAGGGGTTCCAAGAGACCCAGTACTTC.